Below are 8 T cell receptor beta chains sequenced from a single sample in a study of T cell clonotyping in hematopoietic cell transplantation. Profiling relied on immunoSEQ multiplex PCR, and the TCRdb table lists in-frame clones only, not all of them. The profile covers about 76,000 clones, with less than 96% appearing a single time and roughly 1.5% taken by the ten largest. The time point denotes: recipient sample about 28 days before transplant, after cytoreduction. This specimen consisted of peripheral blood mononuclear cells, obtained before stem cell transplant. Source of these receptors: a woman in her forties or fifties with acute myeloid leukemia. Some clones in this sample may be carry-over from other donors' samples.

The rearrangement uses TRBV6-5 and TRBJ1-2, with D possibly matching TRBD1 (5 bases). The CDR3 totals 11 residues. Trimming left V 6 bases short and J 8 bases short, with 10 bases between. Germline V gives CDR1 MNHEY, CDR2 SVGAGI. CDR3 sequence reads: CASSLGAGYTF. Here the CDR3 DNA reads TGTGCCAGCAGCCTAGGGGCCGGCTACACCTTC.

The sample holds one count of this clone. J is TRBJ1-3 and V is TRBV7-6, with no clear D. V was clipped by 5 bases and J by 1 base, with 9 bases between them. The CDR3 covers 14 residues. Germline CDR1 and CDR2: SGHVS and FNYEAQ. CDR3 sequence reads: CASSERASGNTIYF. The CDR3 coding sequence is TGTGCCAGCAGCGAACGGGCGTCTGGAAACACCATATATTTT.

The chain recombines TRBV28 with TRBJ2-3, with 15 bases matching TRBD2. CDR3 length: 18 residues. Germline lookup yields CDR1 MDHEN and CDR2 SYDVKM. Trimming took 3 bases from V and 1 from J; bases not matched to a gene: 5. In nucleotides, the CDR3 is TGTGCCAGCAGTTTGGGACTAGCGGGGGGCGTTGGCACAGATACGCAGTATTTT. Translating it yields CASSLGLAGGVGTDTQYF.

This CDR3 reads CASSPPTGRAGGYTF. The CDR3 nucleotides are TGTGCCAGCAGCCCCCCAACGGGCAGGGCCGGTGGCTACACCTTC. The rearrangement joins TRBV7-8 to TRBJ1-2; perhaps TRBD1 as D (5 bases). Deletions cut 5 bases from V and 7 bases from J, with 20 bases between. The CDR3 consists of 15 residues. The germline V gene has CDR1 SGHVS and CDR2 FQNEAQ.

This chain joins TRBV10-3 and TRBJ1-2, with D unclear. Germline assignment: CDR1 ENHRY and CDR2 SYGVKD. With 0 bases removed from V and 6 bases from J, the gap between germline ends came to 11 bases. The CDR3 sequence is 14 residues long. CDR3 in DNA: TGTGCCATCAGTGAGTCGCCCTCGAGTCATGGCTACACCTTC. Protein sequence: CAISESPSSHGYTF.

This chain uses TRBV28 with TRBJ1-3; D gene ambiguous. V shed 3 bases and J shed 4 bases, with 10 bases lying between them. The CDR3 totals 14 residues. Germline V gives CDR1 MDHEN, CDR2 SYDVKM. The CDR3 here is CASSFPGSGNTIYF. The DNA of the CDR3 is TGTGCCAGCAGTTTCCCCGGGTCGGGAAACACCATATATTTT.

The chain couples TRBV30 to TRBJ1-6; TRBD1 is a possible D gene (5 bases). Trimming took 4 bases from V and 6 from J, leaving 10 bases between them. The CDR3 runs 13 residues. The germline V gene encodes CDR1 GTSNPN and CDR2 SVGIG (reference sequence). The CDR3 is CAWTTGGNSPLHF. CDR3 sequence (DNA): TGTGCCTGGACTACCGGGGGTAATTCACCCCTCCACTTT.

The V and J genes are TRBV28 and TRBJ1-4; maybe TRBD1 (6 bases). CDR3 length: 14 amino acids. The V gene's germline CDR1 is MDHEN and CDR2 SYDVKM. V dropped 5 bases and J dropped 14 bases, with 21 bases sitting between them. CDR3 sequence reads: CASSTSPMTGRLFF. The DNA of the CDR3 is TGTGCCAGCAGTACGTCACCGATGACAGGCAGGCTGTTTTTT.